What follows is one TCR beta chain and its context. Its specificity is unknown. Assay: immunoSEQ multiplex PCR; the TCRdb copy retains only in-frame clones and omits some. The table has approximately 58,000 clones, about 88% seen once; the top ten hold 3% to 4%. These data originate in a study of chemoradiotherapy in HPV16-positive cancers. Study overall: Candidate HPV-specific T-cell clones and common TCR motifs came from functional assays in a couple of HPV16-positive patients. Overall study results and limits: Candidate HPV-specific clones and E7-related TCR motifs grew in tumor during treatment.

Repertoires were sampled repeatedly during chemoradiotherapy. The material was blood, obtained from a patient who underwent chemoradiotherapy. The TCR comes from a human donor with HPV-associated anogenital cancer.

CDR3 protein: CASSKNGFTEAFF. Here the CDR3 DNA reads TGTGCCAGCAGCAAGAACGGGTTTACTGAAGCTTTCTTT. V usage is TRBV7-9 and J usage is TRBJ1-1; no definite D call. CDR3 length equals 13 residues. V was clipped by 5 bases and J by 5 bases, with 12 bases between them. CDR1 and CDR2 from the germline V gene are SEHNR and FQNEAQ (reference sequence).